This T cell receptor (beta chain) emerged from a study of neoadjuvant anti-PD-1 for oral cavity cancer. Study details: Nivolumab at 3 mg/kg was mostly given biweekly, three to four doses, pre-surgery. Patients without progression got a fourth dose around day 43.

Findings of the study overall: Only a few patients per response group were TCR-analyzed; validation needed.

As regards this clone: Its cognate antigen is unknown.

Most PBMC samples had around 0.5 ug input DNA in six replicates. Clones were sequenced by immunoSEQ multiplex PCR, and TCRdb holds only the in-frame ones, with some missing. The table lists 14,000 or so clones, less than 85% of them singletons. The sample in question was PBMCs, obtained before nivolumab (anti-PD-1) treatment. This receptor was identified in a person aged 35 to 85 with oral cavity squamous cell carcinoma.

Here the CDR3 DNA reads TGTGCCAGCAGTGAGGCAGGGGCGCGGAGCTATGGCTACACCTTC. This sequence encodes CASSEAGARSYGYTF. This chain joins TRBV2 and TRBJ1-2; tentatively, D is TRBD1 (6 bases). Per the germline V gene, CDR1 is SNHLY and CDR2 is FYNNEI. This CDR3 contains 15 residues. Trimming pared 3 bases from V and 4 bases from J, leaving 15 bases between.